One sample yielded the 29 T cell receptor beta chains listed below, sequenced in a study of T-cell memory formation after mild COVID-19. One entry per CDR3 protein, called by TCRdb with MiXCR from the 5' RACE reads. The sample carries approximately 100,000 distinct CDR3 sequences, about 15% recorded once. Specimen: PBMCs or a T cell subset sorted from them (not recorded which). These TCRs come from an adult woman who had mild COVID-19 (a few samples of this study predate the infection). Cell type and time point are not known.

The V call is TRBV27, the J call TRBJ1-1; D is perhaps TRBD1 (5 bases). Trimming left V 7 bases short and J 1 base short, with 25 bases between. Looked up from germline, CDR1 is MNHEY and CDR2 is SMNVEV (reference sequence). The CDR3 contains 18 residues. The CDR3, as DNA: TGTGCCAGCATTATCAACCGGTCGACCTCTGACAGGAACACTGAAGCTTTCTTT. This encodes CASIINRSTSDRNTEAFF.

V usage is TRBV19 and J usage is TRBJ1-1; D is unclear. CDR1 is LNHDA and CDR2 is SQIVND in the germline V gene (reference sequence). There are 16 residues in the CDR3. V lost 5 bases and J 1 base, leaving 17 bases between the germline ends. The CDR3 DNA reads TGTGCCAGTAGTCCCTATCACCCCTGGGGGAACACTGAAGCTTTCTTT. As protein: CASSPYHPWGNTEAFF.

This clonotype appeared a few times. J is TRBJ2-1 and V is TRBV6-4; TRBD2 matches 12 bases. The V gene's germline CDR1 is MRHNA and CDR2 SNTAGT. CDR3 length: 15 amino acids. V was pared by 4 bases and J by 5 bases, with 3 bases of the junction left unmatched. As DNA, the CDR3 is TGTGCCAGCAGTGTGCTAGCGGGGGGGAACAATGAGCAGTTCTTC. This translates into CASSVLAGGNNEQFF.

The V and J genes are TRBV2 and TRBJ2-3; D remains ambiguous. Per the germline V gene, CDR1 is SNHLY and CDR2 is FYNNEI. V was shortened by 6 bases and J by 2 bases, with 18 bases between the two germline ends. The CDR3 has 16 residues. CDR3 residues: CASRWGVTISTDTQYF. CDR3 DNA: TGTGCCAGCAGGTGGGGTGTTACCATCTCCACAGATACGCAGTATTTT.

This clonotype was seen only a few times. The rearrangement uses TRBV12-3 or TRBV12-4 and TRBJ2-1; no reliable D call. With 5 bases removed from V and 0 bases from J, the gap between germline ends came to 5 bases. The CDR3 consists of 13 residues. The CDR3 here is CASSVFSYNEQFF. The DNA for the CDR3 is TGTGCCAGCAGTGTGTTCTCCTACAATGAGCAGTTCTTC.

This chain links TRBV5-6 with TRBJ2-5, with TRBD2 identical over 11 bases. This CDR3 comprises 16 residues. Germline V gives CDR1 SGHDT, CDR2 YYEEEE. V shed 0 bases, J shed 4 bases, and the junction held 5 bases outside the gene matches. CDR3 amino acids: CASSLEGSGRVETQYF. Written as DNA, the CDR3 is TGTGCCAGCAGCTTGGAGGGTAGCGGGAGGGTAGAGACCCAGTACTTC.

The table lists this clonotype with a few counts. The chain combines TRBV28 with TRBJ2-5; no firm D call. CDR3 length equals 16 residues. Germline V lookup: CDR1 MDHEN, CDR2 SYDVKM. Trimming removed 5 bases at V and 1 base at J, with 17 bases between. The CDR3 nucleotides are TGTGCCAGCAGTCTGGTCAGGACCGGTCTCCAAGAGACCCAGTACTTC. Its translation is CASSLVRTGLQETQYF.

This clonotype was seen a few times. V usage is TRBV10-3 and J usage is TRBJ1-3; D gene unclear. V lost 2 bases to trimming and J lost 5 bases, with 13 bases between them. Germline lookup yields CDR1 ENHRY and CDR2 SYGVKD. The CDR3 contains 15 residues. The CDR3 DNA reads as TGTGCCATCAGTGAGCTCTTCTCTGGAAGAAACACCATATATTTT. Translated, it gives CAISELFSGRNTIYF.

V usage is TRBV7-2 and J usage is TRBJ2-1; TRBD2 matches at 7 bases. The V gene's germline CDR1 is SGHTA and CDR2 FQGNSA. CDR3 length equals 15 residues. Trimming took 4 bases from V and 8 from J; bases not matched to a gene: 11. DNA for the CDR3: TGTGCCAGCAGCTCCTGGACTAGACGGGGCGATGAGCAGTTCTTC. Protein product: CASSSWTRRGDEQFF.

The table lists this clonotype with many counts. The chain joins TRBV3-1 to TRBJ2-7; 10 bases agree with TRBD1. The germline gives CDR1 LGHDT, CDR2 YNNKEL (reference sequence). J was trimmed by 3 bases and V by 3 bases; bases with no gene match: 2. There are 14 residues in the CDR3. CDR3 residues: CASSHGQGGYEQYF. CDR3 nucleotides: TGTGCCAGCAGCCACGGACAGGGGGGCTACGAGCAGTACTTC.

In its sample, this clonotype was seen a few times. The gene calls are TRBV12-3 or TRBV12-4 and TRBJ1-1; 7 bases line up with TRBD1. This CDR3 region has 19 residues. Losses at the gene ends were 5 bases for V and 1 base for J; bases not matched to a gene: 19. CDR3 DNA: TGTGCCAGCAGTCCTCCGGGACAGCTCCGGGGGTGGGGGAACACTGAAGCTTTCTTT. Amino acids: CASSPPGQLRGWGNTEAFF.

In its sample, this clonotype was seen a few times. This sequence joins TRBV6-2 or TRBV6-3 and TRBJ2-2; no reliable D call. Trimming removed 4 bases from V and 6 bases from J, with 6 bases in between. CDR3 size: 12 residues. Germline CDR1 and CDR2: MNHEY and SVGEGT. CDR3 sequence (DNA): TGTGCCAGCAGTTTCCCGGCCGGGGAGCTGTTTTTT. It codes for CASSFPAGELFF.

This clonotype was detected ten times or more. For the CDR3, the DNA is TGTGCCAGCAGCACCTGGGGAGCGGGGAACACAGATACGCAGTATTTT. Its protein is CASSTWGAGNTDTQYF. This rearrangement joins TRBV6-2 or TRBV6-3 to TRBJ2-3; 7 bases align to TRBD2. Germline V gene data show CDR1 as MNHEY and CDR2 as SVGEGT. The CDR3 has 16 residues. V was pared by 6 bases and J by 2 bases, with 11 bases of the junction left unmatched.

This clonotype was observed a handful of times. V usage is TRBV20-1 and J usage is TRBJ2-1, with 13 bases matching TRBD2. V lost 3 bases to trimming and J lost 3 bases; unmatched junction nucleotides: 2. Germline CDR1 DFQATT, CDR2 SNEGSKA (reference sequence). This CDR3 is 15 amino acids long. This CDR3 reads CSASGLAGDYNEQFF. The CDR3 nucleotides are TGCAGTGCTAGCGGACTAGCGGGAGACTACAATGAGCAGTTCTTC.

The chain has TRBV6-5 and TRBJ2-7, with 10 bases lining up with TRBD2. The germline V gene has CDR1 MNHEY and CDR2 SVGAGI. The trim removed 2 bases at V and 7 bases at J, leaving 11 bases unmatched. The CDR3 loop spans 16 amino acids. The CDR3, as DNA: TGTGCCAGCAGTTACACCCTACTAGCGGGACCCATTGAGCAGTACTTC. Translated: CASSYTLLAGPIEQYF.

This clonotype was seen only a few times. The rearrangement joins TRBV6-1 to TRBJ1-1; possible D gene TRBD1, 5 bases. Trimming removed 2 bases from V and 0 bases from J, with 10 bases in between. CDR3 length: 15 residues. Germline values: CDR1 MNHNS, CDR2 SASEGT. CDR3 residues: CASSEPGYMNTEAFF. In nucleotides, the CDR3 is TGTGCCAGCAGTGAACCAGGGTACATGAACACTGAAGCTTTCTTT.

This chain uses TRBV9 with TRBJ2-3; weak D call: TRBD1 (5 bases). The CDR3 runs to 15 residues. Between the trimmed V and J ends, which lost 4 bases and 2 bases, there was a span of 14 bases. Germline V gene data show CDR1 as SGDLS and CDR2 as YYNGEE. The CDR3 region is CASSWTAGNTDTQYF. The CDR3 nucleotides read TGTGCCAGCAGCTGGACGGCAGGGAACACAGATACGCAGTATTTT.

The V gene is TRBV11-3, the J gene TRBJ1-3; D gene ambiguous. The CDR3 spans 14 residues. Germline V gene sequence: CDR1 SGHNT, CDR2 YENEEA. V lost 1 base and J lost 0, with 4 bases in between. Here the CDR3 reads CASSLGSSGNTIYF. CDR3 DNA sequence: TGTGCCAGCAGCTTAGGCAGCTCTGGAAACACCATATATTTT.

This clonotype turned up a few times. The chain has TRBV5-1 and TRBJ1-1; perhaps TRBD1 as D (6 bases). Looked up from germline, CDR1 is SGHRS and CDR2 is YFSETQ. Trimming pared 4 bases from V and 0 bases from J, leaving 13 bases between. CDR3 length equals 15 residues. The CDR3 sequence: CASSPDRTMNTEAFF. In nucleotides, the CDR3 is TGCGCCAGCAGCCCTGACAGGACCATGAACACTGAAGCTTTCTTT.

This clonotype was observed a handful of times. V and J are TRBV7-8 and TRBJ2-3; possible D gene TRBD2, 5 bases. The CDR3 extends over 16 amino acids. Germline V gene data show CDR1 as SGHVS and CDR2 as FQNEAQ. Trimming took off 5 bases at V and 5 bases at J, with 20 bases between the two ends. Here the CDR3 DNA reads TGTGCCAGCAGCCCGCTAGCCGACCTGCCCGGAGATACGCAGTATTTT. Its protein product is CASSPLADLPGDTQYF.

The rearrangement joins TRBV4-1 to TRBJ2-7; D remains unclear. The V gene lost 1 base and the J gene lost 1 base, with 5 bases spanning the gap. Germline CDR1 reads MGHRA; CDR2 reads YSYEKL. The CDR3 is 13 residues long. CDR3 sequence reads: CASSQARSYEQYF. The CDR3 coding sequence is TGCGCCAGCAGCCAAGCCAGGTCCTACGAGCAGTACTTC.

The rearrangement joins TRBV6-5 to TRBJ1-2, with 9 bases matching TRBD1. V gave up 0 bases and J gave up 5 bases; unmatched junction bases: 10. Germline V lookup: CDR1 MNHEY, CDR2 SVGAGI. The CDR3 consists of 17 residues. The chain's CDR3 is CASSYSKGDRDEYGYTF. The CDR3, as DNA: TGTGCCAGCAGTTACTCGAAGGGGGACAGGGATGAATATGGCTACACCTTC.

This clonotype was observed a handful of times. The chain's CDR3 is CASSRRLNTEAFF. Written as DNA, the CDR3 is TGTGCCAGCAGCCGACGCCTAAACACTGAAGCTTTCTTT. The V call is TRBV7-9, the J call TRBJ1-1; the D is unclear. V was trimmed by 5 bases and J by 2 bases, leaving 9 bases between them. Germline CDR1 and CDR2: SEHNR and FQNEAQ (reference sequence). The CDR3 covers 13 residues.

This clonotype appeared a few times. V and J are TRBV12-3 or TRBV12-4 and TRBJ2-1; TRBD2 matches 16 bases. This CDR3 comprises 16 residues. V dropped 6 bases and J dropped 10; count of bases not matched to a gene: 9. CDR3 nucleotides: TGTGCCAGCAGCCCGGGACTAGCGGGAGGGCCAGGCGAGCAGTTCTTC. Its translation: CASSPGLAGGPGEQFF.

This clonotype was seen a few times. The J gene is TRBJ2-1, the V gene TRBV6-6; D unresolved. There are 12 residues in the CDR3. CDR1 and CDR2 (germline): MNHNY, SVGAGI (reference sequence). The V end was cut by 0 bases, the J end by 9 bases, with 6 bases between. CDR3 residues: CASSYSRVEQFF. The CDR3 bases are TGTGCCAGCAGTTACTCGCGTGTTGAGCAGTTCTTC.

A few counts support this clonotype. The gene calls are TRBV13 and TRBJ2-3; TRBD2 matches at 9 bases. The CDR3 has 16 amino acids. Germline V CDR1 and CDR2: PRHDT, FYEKMQ (reference sequence). Trimming removed 6 bases from V and 6 bases from J; junction bases left unmatched: 13. DNA of the CDR3: TGTGCCAGCAGGACTAGCGGAGAGCTCCGAGGGGATACGCAGTATTTT. It is translated as CASRTSGELRGDTQYF.

The rearrangement joins TRBV9 to TRBJ2-7, with 8 bases that match TRBD1. Germline CDR1 and CDR2: SGDLS and YYNGEE. V was pared by 3 bases and J by 0 bases, with 2 bases of the junction left unmatched. The CDR3 has 14 residues. The CDR3 sequence is CASSEGTGSYEQYF. The CDR3 coding sequence is TGTGCCAGCAGCGAAGGGACAGGCTCCTACGAGCAGTACTTC.

This clonotype has more than one count but fewer than ten. The chain joins TRBV12-3 or TRBV12-4 to TRBJ2-1; D gene unclear. The CDR3 is 13 residues long. Trimming stripped 3 bases from V and 6 bases from J, with 9 bases between. In DNA form, the CDR3 reads TGTGCCAGCAGTTTTTTAGGCGTCAATGAGCAGTTCTTC. Its translation: CASSFLGVNEQFF.

In this sample, this clonotype turned up a few times. This chain connects TRBV20-1 to TRBJ1-4, with D perhaps TRBD1 (6 bases). Germline CDR1 and CDR2: DFQATT and SNEGSKA (reference sequence). V was clipped by 2 bases and J by 2 bases, with 12 bases between them. This CDR3 spans 15 amino acids. As DNA, the CDR3 is TGCAGTGCTAGAAGGGGGGTCGCGACTAATGAAAAACTGTTTTTT. Translated, it gives CSARRGVATNEKLFF.